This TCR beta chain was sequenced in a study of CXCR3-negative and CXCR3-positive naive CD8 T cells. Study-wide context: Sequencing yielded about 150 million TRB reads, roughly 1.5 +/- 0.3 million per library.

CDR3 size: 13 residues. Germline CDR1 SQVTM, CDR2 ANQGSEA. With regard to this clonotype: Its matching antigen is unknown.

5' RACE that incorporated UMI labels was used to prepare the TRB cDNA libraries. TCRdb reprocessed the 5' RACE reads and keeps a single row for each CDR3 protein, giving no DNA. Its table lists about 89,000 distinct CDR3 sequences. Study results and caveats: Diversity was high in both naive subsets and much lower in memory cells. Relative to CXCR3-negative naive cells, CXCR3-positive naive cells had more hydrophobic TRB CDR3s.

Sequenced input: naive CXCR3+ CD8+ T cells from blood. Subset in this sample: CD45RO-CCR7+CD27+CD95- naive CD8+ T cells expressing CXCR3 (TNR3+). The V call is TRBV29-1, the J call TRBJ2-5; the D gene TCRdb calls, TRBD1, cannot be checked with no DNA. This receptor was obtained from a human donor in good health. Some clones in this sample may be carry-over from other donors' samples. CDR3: CSGRLTGKETQYF.